The 30 T cell receptor beta chains listed next were all sequenced from one sample in a study of blood T cell repertoires in COVID-19. Libraries were prepared by immunoSEQ multiplex PCR; TCRdb keeps only in-frame clonotypes and omits some of them. The sample consists of some 260,000 clones, 65% to 85% of them appearing once. The sequencing input was peripheral blood. The receptors here all came from a middle-aged woman with active or convalescent COVID-19.

V usage is TRBV18 and J usage is TRBJ2-3; 9 bases match TRBD1. The CDR3 has 16 amino acids. Unmatched junction bases numbered 10, after V lost 6 bases and J lost 3 bases. The germline gives CDR1 KGHSH, CDR2 LQKENI. Here the CDR3 reads CASSPPDRGRTDTQYF. The CDR3 region has the DNA TGTGCCAGCTCCCCCCCGGACAGGGGCAGGACAGATACGCAGTATTTT.

The CDR3, as DNA: TGTGCCATCAACCGGGAGATTCAAGGTGAGCAGTTCTTC. It yields the protein CAINREIQGEQFF. The genes are TRBV10-3 and TRBJ2-1; D perhaps matches TRBD2 (6 bases). Germline V lookup: CDR1 ENHRY, CDR2 SYGVKD. Between the trimmed V and J ends, which lost 7 bases and 9 bases, there was a span of 16 bases. CDR3 length: 13 residues.

This clone was picked up one time. The chain recombines TRBV6-5 with TRBJ2-1; 8 bases are a match to TRBD1. The junction had 4 bases not matched to a gene; V was cut back by 4 bases and J by 2 bases. Germline CDR1 MNHEY, CDR2 SVGAGI. The CDR3 totals 15 residues. CDR3 protein: CASSLDRAAYNEQFF. The CDR3 region has the DNA TGTGCCAGCAGTTTGGACAGGGCCGCCTACAATGAGCAGTTCTTC.

As regards this clone: Other DNA sequences in the same sample also yield this CDR3. The chain recombines TRBV6-1 with TRBJ1-2, with unresolved D. In germline, CDR1 is MNHNS, CDR2 SASEGT. The CDR3 is 14 amino acids. Trimming stripped 2 bases from V and 3 bases from J, with 10 bases between. For the CDR3, the DNA is TGTGCCAGCAGTGAAAGGACCGGGGACTATGGCTACACCTTC. Its protein is CASSERTGDYGYTF.

This chain uses TRBV15 with TRBJ1-4; D possibly corresponds to TRBD1 (6 bases). Germline CDR1 is LNHNV and CDR2 is YYDKDF (reference sequence). The V end lost 3 bases, the J end lost 8 bases, and 16 bases lay between the germline ends. The CDR3 is 15 amino acids. The CDR3 protein is CATSSARGSREKLFF. CDR3 bases: TGTGCCACCAGCAGCGCGAGGGGGAGTCGGGAAAAACTGTTTTTT.

V and J are TRBV5-5 and TRBJ2-7; weak D call: TRBD2 (5 bases). The CDR3 covers 14 residues. Germline V CDR1 and CDR2: SGHKS, YYEKEE (reference sequence). Trimming removed 4 bases at V and 10 bases at J, with 21 bases between. The CDR3 here is CASSRMRAHPEQYV. The CDR3 bases are TGTGCCAGCAGCCGTATGAGGGCCCATCCGGAACAGTACGTC.

The chain carries TRBV7-6 and TRBJ2-6; no clear D. CDR3 length equals 15 residues. Germline lookup yields CDR1 SGHVS and CDR2 FNYEAQ. Trimming removed 5 bases from V and 0 bases from J, with 8 bases in between. In DNA form, the CDR3 reads TGTGCCAGCAGCCGCACGAGCTCTGGGGCCAACGTCCTGACTTTC. It translates to CASSRTSSGANVLTF.

This clone was picked up a small number of times. J is TRBJ1-3 and V is TRBV5-1, with D hard to call. CDR1 SGHRS and CDR2 YFSETQ come from the germline V gene. Trimming removed 2 bases at V and 3 bases at J, with 6 bases between. The CDR3 is made up of 13 amino acids. In DNA form, the CDR3 reads TGCGCCAGCAGCTTATATTTTGGAAACACCATATATTTT. The encoded protein is CASSLYFGNTIYF.

This clone came up once. The rearrangement joins TRBV5-4 to TRBJ1-2, with D uncertain. With 2 bases removed from V and 8 bases from J, the gap between germline ends came to 10 bases. The length of the CDR3 is 12 residues. Germline assignment: CDR1 SGHNT and CDR2 YYREEE (reference sequence). The CDR3 coding sequence is TGTGCCAGCAGCTTAGGCATGGGCGGCTACACCTTC. It is translated as CASSLGMGGYTF. Full variable domain (remainder filled in from reference TRBV5-4 and TRBJ1-2): ETGVTQSPTHLIKTRGQQVTLRCSSQSGHNTVSWYQQALGQGPQFIFQYYREEENGRGNFPPRFSGLQFPNYSSELNVNALELDDSALYLCASSLGMGGYTFGSGTRLTVV.

This sequence joins TRBV2 and TRBJ2-1; a weak D match, TRBD2 (5 bases). There are 13 residues in the CDR3. From germline, CDR1 is SNHLY and CDR2 FYNNEI. Trimming cost V 6 bases and J 8 bases, with 14 bases left between them. CDR3 sequence (DNA): TGTGCCAGCAGCGGGGATTACCAGGATGAGCAGTTCTTC. It specifies CASSGDYQDEQFF.

The chain links TRBV5-1 to TRBJ2-2; D might be TRBD2 (6 bases). The germline V and J ends were trimmed by 4 bases and 0 bases, with 10 bases remaining between them. This CDR3 region has 15 residues. Germline V gene data show CDR1 as SGHRS and CDR2 as YFSETQ. The CDR3 loop is CASSPGGSNTGELFF. The CDR3 nucleotides are TGCGCCAGCAGCCCAGGAGGGTCGAACACCGGGGAGCTGTTTTTT.

This sequence joins TRBV19 and TRBJ1-6; D ambiguous. CDR1 and CDR2 (germline): LNHDA, SQIVND (reference sequence). The CDR3 runs to 16 residues. Between the trimmed V and J ends, which lost 0 bases and 9 bases, there was a span of 15 bases. The CDR3 DNA is TGTGCCAGTAGTATAGATTGGGAGCCGGGAAGTTCACCCCTCCACTTT. Encoded protein: CASSIDWEPGSSPLHF.

The V call is TRBV10-2, the J call TRBJ2-5, with 12 bases fitting TRBD2. The V segment lost 3 bases and the J segment 3 bases; nucleotides outside the gene matches: 5. The CDR3 loop spans 16 amino acids. Germline V gene lookup returns CDR1 WSHSY and CDR2 SAAADI. The CDR3 nucleotides read TGCGCCAGCAGTGAAACTCTAGCGGGGGGGAAAGAGACCCAGTACTTC. This translates into CASSETLAGGKETQYF.

CDR3 sequence: CASRGQPSSYEQYV. The DNA of the CDR3 is TGTGCCAGCCGAGGACAGCCTAGCTCCTACGAGCAGTACGTC. The chain combines TRBV6-5 with TRBJ2-7, with D possibly TRBD1 on 6 matching bases. CDR3 length equals 14 residues. Trimming removed 8 bases from V and 0 bases from J, with 14 bases in between. CDR1 and CDR2 (germline): MNHEY, SVGAGI.

CDR3 DNA sequence: TGTGCCAGCAGTAGGACAGGCAGCAATCAGCCCCAGCATTTT. Residues: CASSRTGSNQPQHF. The chain combines TRBV6-5 with TRBJ1-5; 7 nucleotides line up with TRBD1. The CDR3 sequence is 14 residues long. V dropped 5 bases and J dropped 1; count of bases not matched to a gene: 2. The germline gives CDR1 MNHEY, CDR2 SVGAGI.

CDR3 in DNA: TGTGCCAGCAGCCGAGGTCAAGGGGAAGAGCAGTACTTC. Translated: CASSRGQGEEQYF. This rearrangement joins TRBV7-3 to TRBJ2-7; TRBD1 is a possible D gene (5 bases). With 5 bases removed from V and 7 bases from J, the gap between germline ends came to 15 bases. In germline, CDR1 is SGHTA, CDR2 FQGTGA. The CDR3 is 13 amino acids. Complete variable domain (other parts from reference TRBV7-3 and TRBJ2-7): GAGVSQTPSNKVTEKGKYVELRCDPISGHTALYWYRQSLGQGPEFLIYFQGTGAADDSGLPNDRFFAVRPEGSVSTLKIQRTERGDSAVYLCASSRGQGEEQYFGPGTRLTVT.

The chain combines TRBV15 with TRBJ1-1; 7 bases agree with TRBD1. The germline CDR1 and CDR2 sequences are LNHNV and YYDKDF (reference sequence). V was pared by 2 bases and J by 7 bases, with 4 bases of the junction left unmatched. The CDR3 has 13 amino acids. This CDR3 reads CATSRRTGFEAFF. The CDR3 DNA sequence: TGTGCCACCAGCAGAAGGACAGGATTTGAAGCTTTCTTT.

With respect to this clone: Other DNA sequences in the same sample also yield this CDR3. The chain carries TRBV5-4 and TRBJ2-3; D is perhaps TRBD1 (6 bases). Trimming pared 0 bases from V and 4 bases from J, leaving 6 bases between. The CDR3 has 13 amino acids. Germline assignment: CDR1 SGHNT and CDR2 YYREEE (reference sequence). The CDR3 region has the DNA TGTGCCAGCAGCTTGGCAGGGGCAGATACGCAGTATTTT. This sequence encodes CASSLAGADTQYF.

This sequence joins TRBV21-1 and TRBJ1-2. TRBV21-1 has pseudogene status. The CDR3 is 15 residues long. The CDR3 loop is CASSKRGTTNYGYTF. CDR3 nucleotide sequence: TGTGCCAGCAGCAAAAGGGGGACTACCAACTATGGCTACACCTTC.

This clone was observed a few times. The rearrangement uses TRBV6-5 and TRBJ1-1; D gene unclear. Trimming stripped 7 bases from V and 0 bases from J, with 6 bases between. The CDR3 is 12 amino acids. CDR1 and CDR2 from the germline V gene are MNHEY and SVGAGI. The CDR3 loop reads CASIAVNTEAFF. CDR3 DNA sequence: TGTGCCAGCATTGCGGTGAACACTGAAGCTTTCTTT.

V is TRBV11-1 and J is TRBJ2-1; TRBD1 matches at 10 bases. CDR1 is SGHAT and CDR2 is FQDESV in the germline V gene (reference sequence). J lost 5 bases, V lost 3 bases, and 7 bases had no gene match. The CDR3 consists of 16 residues. Here the CDR3 DNA reads TGTGCCAGCAGCTTGGGACAGGGGATTGTCAACAATGAGCAGTTCTTC. Its protein is CASSLGQGIVNNEQFF.

The chain couples TRBV6-5 to TRBJ1-2; 7 bases are shared with TRBD1. The junction had 5 bases not matched to a gene; V was cut back by 9 bases and J by 7 bases. Per germline, CDR1 MNHEY and CDR2 SVGAGI. This CDR3 is built from 11 residues. This CDR3 reads CASRQGSGYTF. CDR3 coding DNA: TGTGCCAGTCGACAGGGCAGTGGCTACACCTTC.

The chain recombines TRBV9 with TRBJ1-2; D may be TRBD1 (5 bases). CDR1 and CDR2 from the germline V gene are SGDLS and YYNGEE. V shed 0 bases and J shed 4 bases, with 16 bases lying between them. The CDR3 contains 16 residues. The CDR3 DNA sequence: TGTGCCAGCAGCGTAGATGGGGGGGAGGACGGCTATGGCTACACCTTC. Amino acid sequence: CASSVDGGEDGYGYTF.

On this clone: Other DNA sequences within the sample encode an identical CDR3. The chain employs TRBV5-1 and TRBJ1-2; 7 bases are a match to TRBD1. The CDR3 covers 14 residues. The junction had 8 bases not matched to a gene; V was cut back by 4 bases and J by 5 bases. Looked up from germline, CDR1 is SGHRS and CDR2 is YFSETQ. The CDR3, as DNA: TGCGCCAGCAGCCTCGAGGGGGCAGGTTATGGCTACACCTTC. It translates to CASSLEGAGYGYTF.

J is TRBJ2-3 and V is TRBV30; possible D gene TRBD2, 5 bases. The germline gives CDR1 GTSNPN, CDR2 SVGIG (reference sequence). V was cut by 4 bases and J by 4 bases, with 15 bases left in between. The CDR3 consists of 14 residues. The CDR3, as DNA: TGTGCCTGGACGCTGGGAGACGGCGCAGATACGCAGTATTTT. Protein sequence: CAWTLGDGADTQYF.

This clone was found once. V and J are TRBV6-1 and TRBJ2-7; 9 positions agree with TRBD2. This CDR3 is built from 15 residues. The trim removed 0 bases at V and 2 bases at J, leaving 2 bases unmatched. Per germline, CDR1 MNHNS and CDR2 SASEGT. CDR3 nucleotides: TGTGCCAGCAGTGAAGCGGGACTAGCTCCCTACGAGCAGTACGTC. This encodes CASSEAGLAPYEQYV.

The CDR3 DNA reads TGTGCCAGCAGTGCTGAATCAGTGAACACCGGGGAGCTGTTTTTT. Translated: CASSAESVNTGELFF. This chain joins TRBV2 and TRBJ2-2; no clear D. The CDR3 loop spans 15 amino acids. Germline V lookup: CDR1 SNHLY, CDR2 FYNNEI. Trimming stripped 4 bases from V and 1 base from J, with 10 bases between.

The chain links TRBV3-1 (or the pseudogene TRBV3-2) to TRBJ2-1; D may be TRBD2 (5 bases). V lost 0 bases, J lost 4 bases, and 16 bases lay in between. The CDR3 extends over 17 amino acids. Germline V gene lookup returns CDR1 LGHDT and CDR2 YNNKEL (reference sequence). CDR3 amino acids: CASSQEGVRGGYNEQFF. DNA of the CDR3: TGTGCCAGCAGCCAAGAAGGAGTCCGAGGCGGGTACAATGAGCAGTTCTTC.

V gene TRBV11-2 combines with J gene TRBJ2-7; TRBD1 matches 9 bases. The CDR3 runs to 15 residues. Germline assignment: CDR1 SGHAT and CDR2 FQNNGV. The V segment lost 1 base and the J segment 3 bases; nucleotides outside the gene matches: 4. For the CDR3, the DNA is TGTGCCAGCAGCTTAGGGGGACAGGGTATCTACGAGCAGTACTTC. Translation: CASSLGGQGIYEQYF.

This chain connects TRBV2 to TRBJ2-7, with TRBD1 as a possible D gene (7 bases). The CDR3 is 14 residues long. Trimming cost V 3 bases and J 5 bases, with 14 bases left between them. Germline V gives CDR1 SNHLY, CDR2 FYNNEI. CDR3 amino acids: CASSDRQGGNEQYF. As DNA, the CDR3 is TGTGCCAGCAGTGACAGACAGGGAGGAAACGAGCAGTACTTC. The full variable domain, with the rest looked up from reference TRBV2 and TRBJ2-7, is EPEVTQTPSHQVTQMGQEVILRCVPISNHLYFYWYRQILGQKVEFLVSFYNNEISEKSEIFDDQFSVERPDGSNFTLKIRSTKLEDSAMYFCASSDRQGGNEQYFGPGTRLTVT.